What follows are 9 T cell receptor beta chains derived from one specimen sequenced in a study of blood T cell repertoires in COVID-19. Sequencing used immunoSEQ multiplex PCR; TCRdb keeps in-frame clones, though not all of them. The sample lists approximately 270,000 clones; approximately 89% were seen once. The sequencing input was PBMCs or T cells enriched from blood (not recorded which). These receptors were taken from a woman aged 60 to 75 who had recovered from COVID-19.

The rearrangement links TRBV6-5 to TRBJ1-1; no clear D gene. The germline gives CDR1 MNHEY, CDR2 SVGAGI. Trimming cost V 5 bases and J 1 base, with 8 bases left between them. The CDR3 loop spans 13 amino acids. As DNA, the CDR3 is TGTGCCAGCAGTCCCCTAAGGAACACTGAAGCTTTCTTT. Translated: CASSPLRNTEAFF.

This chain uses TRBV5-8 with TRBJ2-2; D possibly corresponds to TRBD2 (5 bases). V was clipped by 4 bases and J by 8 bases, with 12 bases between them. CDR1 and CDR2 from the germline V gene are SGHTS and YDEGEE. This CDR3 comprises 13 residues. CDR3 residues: CASSLERGGELFF. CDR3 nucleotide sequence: TGTGCCAGCAGCCTCGAACGGGGTGGGGAGCTGTTTTTT.

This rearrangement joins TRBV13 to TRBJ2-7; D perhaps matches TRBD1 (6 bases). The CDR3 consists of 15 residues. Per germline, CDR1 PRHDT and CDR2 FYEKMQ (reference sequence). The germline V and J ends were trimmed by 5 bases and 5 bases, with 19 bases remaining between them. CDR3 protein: CASSPNPQGLDEQYF. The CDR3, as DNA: TGTGCCAGCAGCCCCAACCCACAGGGCTTGGACGAGCAGTACTTC.

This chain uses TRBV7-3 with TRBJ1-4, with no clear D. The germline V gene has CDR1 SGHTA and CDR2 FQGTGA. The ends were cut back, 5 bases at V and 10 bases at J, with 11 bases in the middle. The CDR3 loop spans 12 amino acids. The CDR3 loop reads CASSTPGGKLFF. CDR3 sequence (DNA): TGTGCCAGCAGCACACCGGGTGGAAAACTGTTTTTT. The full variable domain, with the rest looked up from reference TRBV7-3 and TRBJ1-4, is GAGVSQTPSNKVTEKGKYVELRCDPISGHTALYWYRQSLGQGPEFLIYFQGTGAADDSGLPNDRFFAVRPEGSVSTLKIQRTERGDSAVYLCASSTPGGKLFFGSGTQLSVL.

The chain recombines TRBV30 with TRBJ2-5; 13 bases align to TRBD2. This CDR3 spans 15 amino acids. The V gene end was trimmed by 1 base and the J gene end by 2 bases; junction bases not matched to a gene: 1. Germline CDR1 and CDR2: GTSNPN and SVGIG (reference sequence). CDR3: CAWSEGLAGQETQYF. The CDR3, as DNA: TGTGCCTGGAGTGAGGGACTAGCGGGACAAGAGACCCAGTACTTC. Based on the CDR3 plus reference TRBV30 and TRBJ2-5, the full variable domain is SQTIHQWPATLVQPVGSPLSLECTVEGTSNPNLYWYRQAAGRGLQLLFYSVGIGQISSEVPQNLSASRPQDRQFILSSKKLLLSDSGFYLCAWSEGLAGQETQYFGPGTRLLVL.

CDR3 sequence reads: CAYSPPHRLNTEAFF. The CDR3 DNA follows: TGTGCCTACAGCCCTCCCCACAGGCTGAACACTGAAGCTTTCTTT. This chain connects TRBV30 to TRBJ1-1, with a weak D call TRBD1 (5 bases). CDR3 length: 15 amino acids. Trimming cost V 7 bases and J 0 bases, with 18 bases left between them. The germline CDR1 and CDR2 sequences are GTSNPN and SVGIG (reference sequence). Full variable domain (remainder filled in from reference TRBV30 and TRBJ1-1): SQTIHQWPATLVQPVGSPLSLECTVEGTSNPNLYWYRQAAGRGLQLLFYSVGIGQISSEVPQNLSASRPQDRQFILSSKKLLLSDSGFYLCAYSPPHRLNTEAFFGQGTRLTVV.

The CDR3 reads CASSRGCEQYF. CDR3 coding DNA: TGCGCCAGCAGCCGCGGCTGCGAGCAGTACTTC. The chain carries TRBV23-1 and TRBJ2-7; D not resolved. TRBV23-1 is marked as an open reading frame, function uncertain. Between the trimmed V and J ends, which lost 6 bases and 6 bases, there was a span of 9 bases. The CDR3 spans 11 residues.

Here the CDR3 DNA reads TGTGCCAGCAGTTCACCCGGGCTAGCGGGAAACAATGAGCAGTTCTTC. Protein sequence: CASSSPGLAGNNEQFF. The V gene is TRBV7-3, the J gene TRBJ2-1; 9 bases align to TRBD2. The CDR3 has 16 amino acids. V lost 6 bases and J lost 5; bases outside the gene matches: 11. CDR1 SGHTA and CDR2 FQGTGA come from the germline V gene.

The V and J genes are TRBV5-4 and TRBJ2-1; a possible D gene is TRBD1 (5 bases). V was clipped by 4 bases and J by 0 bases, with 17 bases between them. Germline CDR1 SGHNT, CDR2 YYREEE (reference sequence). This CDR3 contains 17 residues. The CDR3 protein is CASSGAGVDRSYNEQFF. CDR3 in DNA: TGTGCCAGCAGCGGGGCAGGAGTCGACCGCTCCTACAATGAGCAGTTCTTC.